This T cell receptor beta chain comes out of a study of blood T cell repertoires in COVID-19. Study as a whole: T cells, B-cell-depleted T cells, or PBMCs provided the cDNA or gDNA that served as material.

Authors' data handling: Estimation of nucleated cell counts relied on the amplification of reference gene primers. Clones were read by immunoSEQ multiplex PCR, and TCRdb kept only the in-frame ones, dropping some. The V and J calls and clone size come from that table; D and trimming were worked out from the DNA. Of approximately 85,000 clones listed, around four fifths were seen once; the top ten hold 10% to 15%. This CDR3 spans 12 amino acids. Trimming removed 7 bases from V and 9 bases from J, with 13 bases in between. The TCR was taken from a woman aged 70-85 years with active or convalescent COVID-19. The sequencing sample was made of peripheral blood. This sequence joins TRBV12-3 or TRBV12-4 and TRBJ1-5; TRBD1 might be the D (5 bases). CDR3 in amino acids: CASTTRQLPQHF. The CDR3 bases are TGTGCCAGCACCACCCGACAGCTGCCCCAGCATTTT.